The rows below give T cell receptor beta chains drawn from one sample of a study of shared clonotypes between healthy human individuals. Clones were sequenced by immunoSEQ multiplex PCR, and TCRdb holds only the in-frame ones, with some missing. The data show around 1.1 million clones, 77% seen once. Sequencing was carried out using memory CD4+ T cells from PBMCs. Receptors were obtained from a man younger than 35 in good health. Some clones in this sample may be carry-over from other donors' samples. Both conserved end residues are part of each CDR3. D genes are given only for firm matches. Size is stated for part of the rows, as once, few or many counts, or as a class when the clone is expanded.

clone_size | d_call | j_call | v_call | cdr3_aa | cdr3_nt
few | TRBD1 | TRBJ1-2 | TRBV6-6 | CASTPATGNYGYTF | TGTGCCAGCACCCCAGCGACAGGGAACTATGGCTACACCTTC
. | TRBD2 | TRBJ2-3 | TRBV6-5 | CASSYRLASTDTQYF | TGTGCCAGCAGTTACCGACTAGCGAGCACAGATACGCAGTATTTT
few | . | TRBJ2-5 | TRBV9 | CASSANSGGGETQYF | TGTGCCAGCAGCGCCAATAGCGGAGGGGGAGAGACCCAGTACTTC
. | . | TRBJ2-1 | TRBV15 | CATSRGQAGVTQFF | TGTGCCACCAGCAGAGGACAGGCGGGCGTCACGCAGTTCTTC
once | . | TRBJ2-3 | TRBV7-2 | CASSKGRGTDTQYF | TGTGCCAGCAGCAAAGGGCGGGGCACAGATACGCAGTATTTT
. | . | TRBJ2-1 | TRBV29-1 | CSVETLQAYNEQFF | TGCAGCGTTGAAACCCTCCAGGCTTACAATGAGCAGTTCTTC
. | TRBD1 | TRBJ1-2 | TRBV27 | CASSSPDRGLGYTF | TGTGCCAGCAGTTCCCCGGACAGGGGGCTTGGCTACACCTTC
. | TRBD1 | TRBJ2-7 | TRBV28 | CASTKGGQGIYEQYF | TGTGCCAGCACCAAGGGAGGACAGGGGATCTACGAGCAGTACTTC
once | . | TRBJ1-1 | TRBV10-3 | CAISANGGTEAFF | TGTGCCATCAGTGCCAATGGGGGGACTGAAGCTTTCTTT
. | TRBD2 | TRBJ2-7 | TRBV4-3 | CASSRETSGGSVYEQYF | TGCGCCAGCAGCCGAGAGACTAGCGGGGGGTCCGTCTACGAGCAGTACTTC
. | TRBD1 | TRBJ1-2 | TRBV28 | CASSLLDRAAYGYTF | TGTGCCAGCAGTTTACTGGACAGGGCCGCCTATGGCTACACCTTC
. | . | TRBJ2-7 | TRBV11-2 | CASSPGTRNYEQYF | TGTGCCAGCAGCCCGGGTACGCGGAACTACGAGCAGTACTTC
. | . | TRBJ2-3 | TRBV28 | CASNPPTGGTDTQYF | TGTGCCAGCAATCCCCCTACCGGTGGCACAGATACGCAGTATTTT
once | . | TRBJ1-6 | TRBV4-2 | CASSQDRPGDSPLHF | TGTGCCAGCAGCCAAGATCGGCCAGGGGATTCACCCCTCCACTTT
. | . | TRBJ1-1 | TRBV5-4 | CASSFSADGTEAFF | TGTGCCAGCAGCTTCTCGGCGGACGGGACTGAAGCTTTCTTT
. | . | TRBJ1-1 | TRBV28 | CASSFFDSAEAFF | TGTGCCAGCAGTTTTTTTGATTCAGCTGAAGCTTTCTTT
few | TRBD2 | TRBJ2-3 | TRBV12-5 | CASGLVRGETDTQYF | TGTGCTAGTGGTTTGGTTCGGGGGGAAACAGATACGCAGTATTTT
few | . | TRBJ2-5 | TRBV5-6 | CASSSNYIQETQYF | TGTGCCAGCAGCTCAAACTACATTCAAGAGACCCAGTACTTC
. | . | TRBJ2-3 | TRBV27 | CASSDPGQPKNTQYF | TGTGCCAGCAGTGACCCCGGGCAGCCCAAGAATACGCAGTATTTT
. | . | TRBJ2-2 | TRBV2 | CASSAAGSRDTGELFF | TGTGCCAGCAGTGCCGCAGGGTCTAGGGACACCGGGGAGCTGTTTTTT
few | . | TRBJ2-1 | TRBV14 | CASSQGLQGYEQFF | TGTGCCAGCAGCCAAGGTCTACAGGGCTATGAGCAGTTCTTC
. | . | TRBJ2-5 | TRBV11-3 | CASSPTGRARETQYF | TGTGCCAGCAGCCCTACAGGGCGGGCTAGGGAGACCCAGTACTTC
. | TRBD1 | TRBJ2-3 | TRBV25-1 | CASKDRVTDTQYF | TGTGCCAGTAAGGACAGGGTCACAGATACGCAGTATTTT
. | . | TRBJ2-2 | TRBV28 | CAARLESTGELFF | TGTGCCGCCCGACTAGAAAGCACCGGGGAGCTGTTTTTT
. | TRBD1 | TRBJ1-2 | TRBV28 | CASSRQGPNYGYTF | TGTGCCAGCAGTCGACAGGGGCCCAACTATGGCTACACCTTC
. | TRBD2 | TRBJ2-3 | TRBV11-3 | CASSWGLASTDTQYF | TGTGCCAGCAGCTGGGGACTAGCGAGCACAGATACGCAGTATTTT
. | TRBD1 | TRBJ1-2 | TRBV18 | CASSFRDRDGYTF | TGTGCCAGCTCTTTCCGGGACAGGGACGGCTACACCTTC